What follows describes a single TCR beta chain. V lost 5 bases to trimming and J lost 3 bases; unmatched junction nucleotides: 4. Per the germline V gene, CDR1 is SGHAT and CDR2 is FQNNGV. This CDR3 contains 13 residues. This entry is derived from a study of cytomegalovirus exposure and HLA in healthy donors. This PCR relied on a set of 60 Vbeta primers and 13 Jbeta primers. The method was immunoSEQ multiplex PCR; TCRdb's version includes in-frame clones alone and lacks a portion of them. The sample has some 100,000 clones; over 75% are singletons. This TCR was sampled from a man in his forties or fifties in good health and CMV-seropositive. V usage is TRBV11-2 and J usage is TRBJ2-7, with 7 bases that match TRBD1. The sequencing input was PBMCs. CDR3 residues: CASSVPGGYEQYF. The CDR3 DNA sequence: TGTGCCAGCAGCGTACCAGGGGGCTACGAGCAGTACTTC.